The 26 T cell receptor beta chains listed next were all sequenced from one sample in a study of blood T cell repertoires in COVID-19. TCRdb keeps only in-frame clones here, not all; method: immunoSEQ multiplex PCR. The sample holds about 190,000 clones; about 82% are singletons and the top ten take 4.5% to 6.5%. Sequencing input: peripheral blood. The receptors come from a woman aged 25 to 39 with acute or convalescent COVID-19.

CDR3 DNA: TGTGCCAGCAGCCTACAGGGGGCAGGTACGCAGTATTTT. Protein product: CASSLQGAGTQYF. The chain joins TRBV28 to TRBJ2-3; 9 bases are shared with TRBD1. This CDR3 has 13 amino acids. With 6 bases clipped from V and 8 bases from J, the junction kept 6 bases outside the gene matches. CDR1 is MDHEN and CDR2 is SYDVKM in the germline V gene.

The chain combines TRBV30 with TRBJ2-5; 8 bases line up with TRBD1. The CDR3 has 15 residues. Germline loops: CDR1 GTSNPN, CDR2 SVGIG (reference sequence). With V trimmed by 4 bases and J by 1 base, 8 bases remained unmatched. The CDR3 coding sequence is TGTGCCTGGACCACGGGACAGGTGCTCCAAGAGACCCAGTACTTC. Protein product: CAWTTGQVLQETQYF.

This rearrangement joins TRBV6-4 to TRBJ1-2; no firm D call. V lost 0 bases to trimming and J lost 6 bases, with 8 bases between them. This CDR3 is 13 amino acids long. Germline V gene sequence: CDR1 MRHNA, CDR2 SNTAGT. CDR3 bases: TGTGCCAGCAGTGACTCCGGGATCGATGGCTACACCTTC. Its protein product is CASSDSGIDGYTF.

The V call is TRBV12-3 or TRBV12-4, the J call TRBJ2-7; D is undetermined. CDR3 length: 11 amino acids. Trimming pared 3 bases from V and 4 bases from J, leaving 4 bases between. CDR3 coding DNA: TGTGCCAGCAGTTTCGGTTACGAGCAGTACTTC. Translated, it gives CASSFGYEQYF.

The chain couples TRBV5-1 to TRBJ2-7; tentatively, D is TRBD2 (7 bases). V was cut by 3 bases and J by 5 bases, with 21 bases left in between. The CDR3 spans 16 residues. Germline V gene data show CDR1 as SGHRS and CDR2 as YFSETQ. The CDR3 is CASSSTGTRGGDEQYF. Here the CDR3 DNA reads TGCGCCAGCAGCTCCACAGGGACCCGCGGGGGCGACGAGCAGTACTTC.

The chain employs TRBV27 and TRBJ1-2; 7 bases align to TRBD1. Per germline, CDR1 MNHEY and CDR2 SMNVEV (reference sequence). Germline trimming cut 5 bases from V and 10 bases from J; bases unmatched to any gene: 7. CDR3 size: 12 residues. CDR3 sequence reads: CASSVRQGPYTF. The CDR3, as DNA: TGTGCCAGCAGTGTCCGACAGGGCCCCTACACCTTC.

V is TRBV10-3 and J is TRBJ2-7, with 10 bases fitting TRBD2. CDR3 length: 14 amino acids. The ends lost 6 bases at V and 3 bases at J; junction bases unmatched: 5. The germline CDR1 and CDR2 sequences are ENHRY and SYGVKD. CDR3 nucleotide sequence: TGTGCCATCAGGAGACTAGCGGGTCACTACGAGCAGTACTTC. This gives the protein CAIRRLAGHYEQYF.

The chain joins TRBV5-6 to TRBJ2-2; D is ambiguous. CDR1 SGHDT and CDR2 YYEEEE come from the germline V gene. CDR3 size: 15 residues. Deletions cut 1 base from V and 4 bases from J, with 11 bases between. This CDR3 reads CASSLFFVSTGELFF. Here the CDR3 DNA reads TGTGCCAGCAGCTTGTTCTTCGTGTCCACCGGGGAGCTGTTTTTT.

The chain joins TRBV7-2 to TRBJ2-2; 7 bases fit TRBD2. CDR1 SGHTA and CDR2 FQGNSA come from the germline V gene. This CDR3 contains 15 residues. J was trimmed by 3 bases and V by 3 bases; bases with no gene match: 4. Here the CDR3 DNA reads TGTGCCAGCAGCTTTCAGCGGGGAGACACCGGGGAGCTGTTTTTT. Translating gives CASSFQRGDTGELFF.

V and J are TRBV7-2 and TRBJ2-1, with 7 bases matching TRBD2. Germline V CDR1 and CDR2: SGHTA, FQGNSA. J was trimmed by 8 bases and V by 1 base; bases with no gene match: 5. The CDR3 length is 14 residues. The CDR3 reads CASSLVGGRDEQFF. The DNA of the CDR3 is TGTGCCAGCAGCTTAGTGGGGGGGAGAGATGAGCAGTTCTTC.

Notes on this clone: Other DNA sequences of this sample code for an identical CDR3. This chain links TRBV19 with TRBJ1-2, with D possibly matching TRBD1 (5 bases). Trimming pared 0 bases from V and 6 bases from J, leaving 8 bases between. The CDR3 has 13 residues. The germline gives CDR1 LNHDA, CDR2 SQIVND (reference sequence). Here the CDR3 reads CASSIDRVDGYTF. The CDR3 bases are TGTGCCAGTAGTATAGACAGGGTCGATGGCTACACCTTC.

The J gene is TRBJ2-1, the V gene TRBV5-5; 9 bases are shared with TRBD2. The CDR3 has 16 amino acids. CDR1 and CDR2 (germline): SGHKS, YYEKEE (reference sequence). V lost 0 bases and J lost 5; bases outside the gene matches: 6. CDR3 sequence: CASSLVGTSRDNEQFF. The CDR3, as DNA: TGTGCCAGCAGCTTGGTAGGGACTAGCAGGGACAATGAGCAGTTCTTC. Looking up the rest from reference TRBV5-5 and TRBJ2-1 gives the full variable domain: DAGVTQSPTHLIKTRGQQVTLRCSPISGHKSVSWYQQVLGQGPQFIFQYYEKEERGRGNFPDRFSARQFPNYSSELNVNALLLGDSALYLCASSLVGTSRDNEQFFGPGTRLTVL.

The genes are TRBV5-1 and TRBJ2-2, with 15 bases that match TRBD2. CDR1 is SGHRS, CDR2 YFSETQ, per germline. J lost 6 bases, V lost 4 bases, and 7 bases had no gene match. The CDR3 extends over 17 amino acids. The CDR3 DNA is TGCGCCAGCAGCAAGGGACTAGCGGGAGGATCCCCCGGGGAGCTGTTTTTT. Its protein is CASSKGLAGGSPGELFF. The whole variable domain, filled in from reference TRBV5-1 and TRBJ2-2, reads KAGVTQTPRYLIKTRGQQVTLSCSPISGHRSVSWYQQTPGQGLQFLFEYFSETQRNKGNFPGRFSGRQFSNSRSEMNVSTLELGDSALYLCASSKGLAGGSPGELFFGEGSRLTVL.

This chain joins TRBV7-9 and TRBJ2-3, with 9 bases lining up with TRBD2. The CDR3 sequence is 15 residues long. The germline gives CDR1 SEHNR, CDR2 FQNEAQ (reference sequence). Losses at the gene ends were 2 bases for V and 7 bases for J; bases not matched to a gene: 7. The DNA of the CDR3 is TGTGCCAGCAGCTTATCTGGCGGGAGGGTCAATACGCAGTATTTT. Translation: CASSLSGGRVNTQYF.

V usage is TRBV30 and J usage is TRBJ1-6; D is undetermined. This CDR3 comprises 15 residues. V lost 5 bases, J lost 5 bases, and 16 bases lay in between. The germline CDR1 and CDR2 sequences are GTSNPN and SVGIG (reference sequence). CDR3 sequence (DNA): TGTGCCTGGGGGGATGGGAGCAGCGATAATTCACCCCTCCACTTT. Protein sequence: CAWGDGSSDNSPLHF.

The chain joins TRBV28 to TRBJ1-6; D is possibly TRBD1 (6 bases). This CDR3 is built from 14 residues. V gave up 6 bases and J gave up 14 bases, with 20 bases separating them. The germline V gene encodes CDR1 MDHEN and CDR2 SYDVKM. The CDR3 loop is CASRGGTFSSTLHF. CDR3 in DNA: TGTGCCAGCAGGGGGGGGACATTTTCATCCACCCTCCACTTT.

V usage is TRBV5-1 and J usage is TRBJ1-1; D gene uncertain. The CDR3 runs 15 residues. CDR1 and CDR2 from the germline V gene are SGHRS and YFSETQ. Trimming removed 4 bases from V and 0 bases from J, with 13 bases in between. In DNA, the CDR3 is TGCGCCAGCAGCCCCCAACGAGGAATGAACACTGAAGCTTTCTTT. Its translation: CASSPQRGMNTEAFF.

The J gene is TRBJ1-2, the V gene TRBV7-2; tentatively, D is TRBD1 (6 bases). The CDR3 has 16 amino acids. The V end was cut by 0 bases, the J end by 3 bases, with 14 bases between. Germline V lookup: CDR1 SGHTA, CDR2 FQGNSA. CDR3 sequence (DNA): TGTGCCAGCAGCTTAGCGAAACAGGGAATGCACTATGGCTACACCTTC. Its translation: CASSLAKQGMHYGYTF.

CDR3 loop: CASSLSGPSTDTQYF. The CDR3 DNA is TGTGCCAGCAGCCTTAGCGGACCTAGCACAGATACGCAGTATTTT. The rearrangement uses TRBV3-1 (or the pseudogene TRBV3-2) and TRBJ2-3; perhaps TRBD2 as D (6 bases). V was pared by 4 bases and J by 0 bases, with 11 bases between. There are 15 residues in the CDR3. CDR1 and CDR2 (germline): LGHDT, YNNKEL (reference sequence).

The CDR3 here is CASSIDPFTQYF. The CDR3 DNA sequence: TGTGCCAGTAGTATAGACCCCTTTACGCAGTATTTT. V and J are TRBV19 and TRBJ2-3; the D is unclear. CDR1 LNHDA and CDR2 SQIVND come from the germline V gene (reference sequence). Trimming left V 0 bases short and J 8 bases short, with 6 bases between. The CDR3 spans 12 residues.

This sequence joins TRBV27 and TRBJ2-2, with D perhaps matching TRBD1 (5 bases). V was trimmed by 5 bases and J by 8 bases, leaving 12 bases between them. Germline assignment: CDR1 MNHEY and CDR2 SMNVEV (reference sequence). The CDR3 is 13 amino acids. The CDR3 region is CASSRNRLGELFF. As DNA, the CDR3 is TGTGCCAGCAGTCGAAACAGGCTTGGGGAGCTGTTTTTT.

J is TRBJ1-2 and V is TRBV5-6; D ambiguous. The CDR3 covers 14 residues. Trimming pared 5 bases from V and 8 bases from J, leaving 19 bases between. Germline V gene data show CDR1 as SGHDT and CDR2 as YYEEEE. For the CDR3, the DNA is TGTGCCAGCAGGCCTACACTGGAGTATGGCGGCTACACCTTC. Its protein product is CASRPTLEYGGYTF.

V gene TRBV5-6 combines with J gene TRBJ1-6; D not certain. V dropped 1 base and J dropped 7 bases, with 9 bases sitting between them. Germline CDR1 reads SGHDT; CDR2 reads YYEEEE. The CDR3 sequence is 14 residues long. CDR3 bases: TGTGCCAGCAGCTTGCGGGGAGACAATTCACCCCTCCACTTT. This encodes CASSLRGDNSPLHF. Supplemented by reference TRBV5-6 and TRBJ1-6, the full variable domain reads DAGVTQSPTHLIKTRGQQVTLRCSPKSGHDTVSWYQQALGQGPQFIFQYYEEEERQRGNFPDRFSGHQFPNYSSELNVNALLLGDSALYLCASSLRGDNSPLHFGNGTRLTVT.

The chain couples TRBV6-5 to TRBJ2-7; no clear D gene. Germline V gene lookup returns CDR1 MNHEY and CDR2 SVGAGI. Deletions cut 9 bases from V and 6 bases from J, with 15 bases between. The CDR3 is 12 amino acids. CDR3 in DNA: TGTGCCAGTAGCTCTCCCATAGGCGAGCAGTACTTC. This gives the protein CASSSPIGEQYF.

The rearrangement uses TRBV27 and TRBJ1-3; TRBD1 aligns across 8 bases. The CDR3 extends over 16 amino acids. Germline V gene lookup returns CDR1 MNHEY and CDR2 SMNVEV (reference sequence). V lost 5 bases and J lost 0; bases outside the gene matches: 6. For the CDR3, the DNA is TGTGCCAGCAGTACAGGGGGACCTTTCTCTGGAAACACCATATATTTT. It specifies CASSTGGPFSGNTIYF.

This sequence joins TRBV5-5 and TRBJ2-1, with D possibly being TRBD1 (7 bases). The CDR3 spans 13 residues. V shed 8 bases and J shed 7 bases, with 16 bases lying between them. Germline assignment: CDR1 SGHKS and CDR2 YYEKEE (reference sequence). The CDR3 region is CARGQQGRNEQFF. DNA of the CDR3: TGTGCCAGGGGCCAACAGGGGAGGAATGAGCAGTTCTTC.